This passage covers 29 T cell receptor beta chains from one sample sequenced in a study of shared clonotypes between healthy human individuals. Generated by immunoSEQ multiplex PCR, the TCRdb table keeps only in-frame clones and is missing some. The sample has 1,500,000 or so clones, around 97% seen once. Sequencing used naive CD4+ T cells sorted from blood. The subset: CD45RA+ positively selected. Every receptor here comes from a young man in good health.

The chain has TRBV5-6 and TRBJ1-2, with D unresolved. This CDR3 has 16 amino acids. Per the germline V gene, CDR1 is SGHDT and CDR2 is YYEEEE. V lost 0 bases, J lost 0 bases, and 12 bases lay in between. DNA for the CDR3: TGTGCCAGCAGCTTGGGTTTTAGGCTCGCTAACTATGGCTACACCTTC. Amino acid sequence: CASSLGFRLANYGYTF.

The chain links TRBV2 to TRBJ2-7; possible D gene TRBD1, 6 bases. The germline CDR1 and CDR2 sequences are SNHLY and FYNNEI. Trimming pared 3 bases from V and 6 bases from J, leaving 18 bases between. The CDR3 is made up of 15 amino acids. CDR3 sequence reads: CASSELGTPVAEQYF. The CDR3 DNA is TGTGCCAGCAGTGAGCTAGGGACACCCGTCGCCGAGCAGTACTTC.

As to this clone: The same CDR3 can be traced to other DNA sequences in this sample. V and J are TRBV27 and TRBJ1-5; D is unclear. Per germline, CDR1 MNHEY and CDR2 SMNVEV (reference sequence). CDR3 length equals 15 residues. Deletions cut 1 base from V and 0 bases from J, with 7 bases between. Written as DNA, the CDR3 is TGTGCCAGCAGTTTATTGGGAAATAGCAATCAGCCCCAGCATTTT. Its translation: CASSLLGNSNQPQHF.

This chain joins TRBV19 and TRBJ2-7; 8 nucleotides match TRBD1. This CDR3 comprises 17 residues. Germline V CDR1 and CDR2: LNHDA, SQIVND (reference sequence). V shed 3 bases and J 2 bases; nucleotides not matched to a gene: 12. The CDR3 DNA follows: TGTGCCAGTAGTATTCCGCCTCGGACAGGGATGGCCTACGAGCAGTACTTC. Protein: CASSIPPRTGMAYEQYF.

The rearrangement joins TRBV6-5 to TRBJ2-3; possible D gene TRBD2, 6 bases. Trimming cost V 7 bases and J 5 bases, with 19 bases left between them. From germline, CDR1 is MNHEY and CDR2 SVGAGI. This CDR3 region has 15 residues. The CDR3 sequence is CASKPLALEGDTQYF. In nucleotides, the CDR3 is TGTGCCAGCAAACCCCTGGCTTTGGAGGGAGATACGCAGTATTTT.

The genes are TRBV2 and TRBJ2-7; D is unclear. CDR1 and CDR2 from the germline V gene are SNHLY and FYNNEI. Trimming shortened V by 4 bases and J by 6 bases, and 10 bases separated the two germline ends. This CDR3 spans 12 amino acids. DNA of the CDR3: TGTGCCAGCAGTGCCCCGGAGCCCGAGCAGTACTTC. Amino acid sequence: CASSAPEPEQYF.

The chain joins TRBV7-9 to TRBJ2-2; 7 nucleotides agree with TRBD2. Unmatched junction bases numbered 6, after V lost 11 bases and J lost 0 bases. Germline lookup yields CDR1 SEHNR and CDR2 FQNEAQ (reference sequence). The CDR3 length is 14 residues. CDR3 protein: CAHKRGANTGELFF. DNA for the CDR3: TGTGCCCACAAGCGGGGCGCGAACACCGGGGAGCTGTTTTTT.

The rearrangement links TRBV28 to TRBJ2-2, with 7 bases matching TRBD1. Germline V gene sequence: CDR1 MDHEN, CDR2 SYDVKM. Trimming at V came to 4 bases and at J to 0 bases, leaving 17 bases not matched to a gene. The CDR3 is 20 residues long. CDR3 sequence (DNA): TGTGCCAGCAGTTCAGTCTACAAGACCGGGACAGCCTCGAACACCGGGGAGCTGTTTTTT. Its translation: CASSSVYKTGTASNTGELFF.

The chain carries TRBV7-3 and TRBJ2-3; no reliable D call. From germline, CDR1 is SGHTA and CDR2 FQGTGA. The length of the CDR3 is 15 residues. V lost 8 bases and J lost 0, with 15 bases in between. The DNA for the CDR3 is TGTGCCAGCGGAGTAGACGGTCGTAGCACAGATACGCAGTATTTT. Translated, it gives CASGVDGRSTDTQYF.

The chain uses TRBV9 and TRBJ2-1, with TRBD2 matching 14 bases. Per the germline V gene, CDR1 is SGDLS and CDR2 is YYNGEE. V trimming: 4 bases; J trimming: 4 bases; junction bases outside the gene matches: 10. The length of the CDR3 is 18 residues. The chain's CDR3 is CASSRGGLAGGQYNEQFF. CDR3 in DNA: TGTGCCAGCAGCCGGGGTGGACTAGCGGGAGGACAGTACAATGAGCAGTTCTTC.

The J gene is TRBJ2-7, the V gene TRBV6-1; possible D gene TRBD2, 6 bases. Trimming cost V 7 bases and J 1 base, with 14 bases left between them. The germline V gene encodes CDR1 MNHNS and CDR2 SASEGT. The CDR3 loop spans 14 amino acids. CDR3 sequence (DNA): TGTGCCAGCACGGAGGGGACCCAATCCTACGAGCAGTACTTC. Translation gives CASTEGTQSYEQYF.

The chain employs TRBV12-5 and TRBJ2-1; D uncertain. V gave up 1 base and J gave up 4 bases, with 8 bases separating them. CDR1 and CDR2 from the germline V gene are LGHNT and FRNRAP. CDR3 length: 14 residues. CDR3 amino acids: CASGLAPPYNEQFF. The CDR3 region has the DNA TGTGCTAGTGGTTTGGCGCCGCCGTACAATGAGCAGTTCTTC.

CDR3 amino acids: CASSVGPWSNQPQHF. The DNA of the CDR3 is TGTGCCAGCAGTGTGGGTCCGTGGAGCAATCAGCCCCAGCATTTT. The chain joins TRBV6-1 to TRBJ1-5; D unclear. CDR1 is MNHNS and CDR2 is SASEGT in the germline V gene. This CDR3 has 15 amino acids. Trimming left V 4 bases short and J 1 base short, with 11 bases between.

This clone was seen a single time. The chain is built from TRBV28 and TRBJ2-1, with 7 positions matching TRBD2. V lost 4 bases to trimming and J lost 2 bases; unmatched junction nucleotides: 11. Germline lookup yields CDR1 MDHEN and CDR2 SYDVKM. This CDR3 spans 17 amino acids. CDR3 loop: CASSYPYPSGAYNEQFF. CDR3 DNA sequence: TGTGCCAGCAGTTATCCTTACCCTAGCGGAGCCTACAATGAGCAGTTCTTC. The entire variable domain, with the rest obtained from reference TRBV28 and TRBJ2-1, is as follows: DVKVTQSSRYLVKRTGEKVFLECVQDMDHENMFWYRQDPGLGLRLIYFSYDVKMKEKGDIPEGYSVSREKKERFSLILESASTNQTSMYLCASSYPYPSGAYNEQFFGPGTRLTVL.

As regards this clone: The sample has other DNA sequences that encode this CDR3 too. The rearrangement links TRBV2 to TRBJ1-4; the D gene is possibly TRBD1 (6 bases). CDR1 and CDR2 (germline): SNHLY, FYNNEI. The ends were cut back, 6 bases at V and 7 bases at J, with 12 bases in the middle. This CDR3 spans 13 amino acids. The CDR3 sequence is CASSSGVGEKLFF. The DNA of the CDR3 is TGTGCCAGCAGCTCAGGGGTGGGTGAAAAACTGTTTTTT.

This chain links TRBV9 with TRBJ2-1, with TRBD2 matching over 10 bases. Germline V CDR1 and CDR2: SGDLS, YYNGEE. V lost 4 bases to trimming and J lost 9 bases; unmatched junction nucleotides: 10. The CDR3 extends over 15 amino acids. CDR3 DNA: TGTGCCAGCAGCCCCATCGGGACTAGCGAAGGTGAGCAGTTCTTC. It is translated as CASSPIGTSEGEQFF.

The CDR3 bases are TGTGCCAGCAGCTTAGTACCAGCGGATCAGCCCCAGCATTTT. The encoded protein is CASSLVPADQPQHF. This chain uses TRBV7-6 with TRBJ1-5; no definite D call. V was shortened by 1 base and J by 5 bases, with 9 bases between the two germline ends. Germline V gene lookup returns CDR1 SGHVS and CDR2 FNYEAQ. The CDR3 spans 14 residues.

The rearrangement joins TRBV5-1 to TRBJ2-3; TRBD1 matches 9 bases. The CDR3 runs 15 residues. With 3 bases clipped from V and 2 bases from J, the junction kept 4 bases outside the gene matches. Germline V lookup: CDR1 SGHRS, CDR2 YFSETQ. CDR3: CASSWTGEITDTQYF. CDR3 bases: TGCGCCAGCAGCTGGACAGGGGAAATCACAGATACGCAGTATTTT.

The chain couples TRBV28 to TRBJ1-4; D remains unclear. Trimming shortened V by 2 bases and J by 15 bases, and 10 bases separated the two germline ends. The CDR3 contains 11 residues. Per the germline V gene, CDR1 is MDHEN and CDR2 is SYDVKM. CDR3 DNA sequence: TGTGCCAGCAGTTTAAACGGAGGGATGTTTTTT. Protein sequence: CASSLNGGMFF.

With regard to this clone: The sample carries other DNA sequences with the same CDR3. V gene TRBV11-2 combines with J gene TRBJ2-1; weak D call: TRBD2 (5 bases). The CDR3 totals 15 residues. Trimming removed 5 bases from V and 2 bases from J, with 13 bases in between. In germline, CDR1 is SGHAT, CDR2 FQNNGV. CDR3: CASSPRSGTYNEQFF. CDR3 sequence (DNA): TGTGCCAGCAGCCCCCGCAGCGGCACCTACAATGAGCAGTTCTTC.

The CDR3 sequence: CASSLDSNYGYTF. The CDR3 DNA follows: TGTGCCAGCAGCTTGGACAGTAACTATGGCTACACCTTC. The chain is built from TRBV7-6 and TRBJ1-2, with D perhaps matching TRBD1 (6 bases). The length of the CDR3 is 13 residues. Trimming took 3 bases from V and 1 from J, leaving 6 bases between them. Germline V CDR1 and CDR2: SGHVS, FNYEAQ.

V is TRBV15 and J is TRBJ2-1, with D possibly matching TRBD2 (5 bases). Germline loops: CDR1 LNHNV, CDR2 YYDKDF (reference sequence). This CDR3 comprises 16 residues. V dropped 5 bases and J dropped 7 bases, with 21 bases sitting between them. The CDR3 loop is CATSYVGTRSSNEQFF. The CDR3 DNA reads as TGTGCCACCAGCTATGTGGGAACTAGAAGCTCGAATGAGCAGTTCTTC.

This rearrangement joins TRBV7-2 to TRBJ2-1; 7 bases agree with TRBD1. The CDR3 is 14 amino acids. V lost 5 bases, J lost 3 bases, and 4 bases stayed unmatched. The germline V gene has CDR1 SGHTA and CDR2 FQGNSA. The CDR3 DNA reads TGTGCCAGCAGCCCGGGGACAGACTACAATGAGCAGTTCTTC. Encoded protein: CASSPGTDYNEQFF.

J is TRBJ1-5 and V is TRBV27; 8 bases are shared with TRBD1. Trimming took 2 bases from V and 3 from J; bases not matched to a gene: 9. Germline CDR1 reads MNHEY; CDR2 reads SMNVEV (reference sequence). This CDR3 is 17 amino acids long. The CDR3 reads CASSLRPGQANNQPQHF. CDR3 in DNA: TGTGCCAGCAGTTTACGACCGGGACAGGCCAACAATCAGCCCCAGCATTTT.

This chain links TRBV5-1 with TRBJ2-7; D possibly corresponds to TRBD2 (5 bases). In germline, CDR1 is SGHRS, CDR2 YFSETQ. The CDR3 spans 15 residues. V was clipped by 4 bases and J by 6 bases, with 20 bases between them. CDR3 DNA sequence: TGCGCCAGCAGCCCCCATTTCGGGGTGACGTCCGAGCAGTACTTC. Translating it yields CASSPHFGVTSEQYF.

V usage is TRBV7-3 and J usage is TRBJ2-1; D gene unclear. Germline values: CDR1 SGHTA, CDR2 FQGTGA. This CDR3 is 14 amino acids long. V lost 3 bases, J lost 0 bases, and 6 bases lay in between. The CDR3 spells CASSLRRSYNEQFF. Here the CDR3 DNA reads TGTGCCAGCAGCTTGAGACGCTCCTACAATGAGCAGTTCTTC.

CDR3 sequence (DNA): TGCAGCGTTTTCAAGGACTCCTACGAGCAGTACTTC. This encodes CSVFKDSYEQYF. This sequence joins TRBV29-1 and TRBJ2-7; the D is unclear. The germline V gene has CDR1 SQVTM and CDR2 ANQGSEA. Trimming pared 5 bases from V and 0 bases from J, leaving 8 bases between. This CDR3 has 12 residues.

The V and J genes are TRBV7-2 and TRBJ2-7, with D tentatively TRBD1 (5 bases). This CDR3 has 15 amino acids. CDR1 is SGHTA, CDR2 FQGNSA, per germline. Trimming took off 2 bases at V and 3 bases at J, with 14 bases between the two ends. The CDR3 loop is CASSLRQGLVYEQYF. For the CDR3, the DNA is TGTGCCAGCAGCTTACGGCAGGGTTTGGTCTACGAGCAGTACTTC.

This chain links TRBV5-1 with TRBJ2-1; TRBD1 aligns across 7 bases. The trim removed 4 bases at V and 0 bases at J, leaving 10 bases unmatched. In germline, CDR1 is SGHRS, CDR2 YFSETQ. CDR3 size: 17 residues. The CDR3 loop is CASSPRTGLDSYNEQFF. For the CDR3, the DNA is TGCGCCAGCAGCCCGCGGACAGGACTCGACTCCTACAATGAGCAGTTCTTC.